This T cell receptor beta chain was found in a study of T cells in Graves' hyperthyroidism and ophthalmopathy. General study findings and limits: Most thyroid clonotypes expanded above 0.001 were also detected in blood. A model using 13 V-J features told ophthalmopathy apart from stable hyperthyroidism.

Lactation, pregnancy, other autoimmune disease or uncontrolled infection excluded patients. The diagnostic basis comprised clinical symptoms, serum thyroxine and TRAb, thyroid ultrasound and orbital computed tomography. Amplified regions were TCR beta CDR3 sequences from RNA transcripts. HTBI primers were employed in a first-round RT-PCR of the TCR CDR3. TCRdb redid the calling of the multiplex PCR reads with MiXCR, one entry per CDR3 protein. The data show 600,000 to 700,000 distinct CDR3 sequences, 45% seen once. The table lists this clonotype with many counts. What it recognizes is unknown. Germline-derived CDR1 and CDR2 are ENHRY and SYGVKD. The CDR3 is made up of 14 amino acids. Trimming took off 0 bases at V and 4 bases at J, with 9 bases between the two ends.

The chain links TRBV10-3 to TRBJ1-2; D remains unclear. The TCR comes from an adult man with Graves' disease, either hyperthyroidism or ophthalmopathy (not recorded which). Specimen: peripheral blood or thyroid tissue (not recorded which). The CDR3 DNA is TGTGCCATCAGTGAGTCTGGCCGGGGCTATGGCTACACCTTC. Its protein product is CAISESGRGYGYTF.